One sample yielded the 2 T cell receptor beta chains listed below, sequenced in a study of blood T cell repertoires in COVID-19. Clones were sequenced by immunoSEQ multiplex PCR, and TCRdb holds only the in-frame ones, with some missing. The profile covers 75,000 to 90,000 clones, with 85% appearing a single time and over 15% taken by the ten largest. The sample was peripheral blood. The origin of the receptors is an elderly man with active or convalescent COVID-19.

In its sample, this clone was seen a few times. V is TRBV14 and J is TRBJ2-5, with 9 bases aligning to TRBD1. The CDR3 length is 16 residues. The germline gives CDR1 SGHDN, CDR2 FVKESK. Trimming took 4 bases from V and 5 from J; bases not matched to a gene: 11. CDR3 region: CASSPTRDRVHETQYF. The CDR3 DNA reads TGTGCCAGCAGCCCCACCCGGGACAGGGTTCACGAGACCCAGTACTTC.

The chain has TRBV2 and TRBJ2-7; 10 nucleotides agree with TRBD1. Unmatched junction bases numbered 6, after V lost 6 bases and J lost 7 bases. The CDR3 runs to 13 residues. Germline assignment: CDR1 SNHLY and CDR2 FYNNEI. The CDR3 region is CASRGDRGWEQYV. The CDR3 coding sequence is TGTGCCAGCAGAGGGGACAGGGGATGGGAGCAGTACGTC.